What follows are 18 T cell receptor beta chains derived from one specimen sequenced in a study of blood T cell repertoires in COVID-19. Some clones are missing from TCRdb's copy, which holds only in-frame ones; the method was immunoSEQ multiplex PCR. The repertoire includes under 150,000 clones, 81% of them detected once, and around 1.5% sits in the top ten. Sequenced sample: peripheral blood. The receptor source for this set is a man aged 45 to 65 with acute or convalescent COVID-19.

The CDR3: CASSPLSGTSTDTQYF. In DNA, the CDR3 is TGTGCCAGCAGCCCCCTTTCGGGGACTAGCACAGATACGCAGTATTTT. V is TRBV3-1 (or the pseudogene TRBV3-2) and J is TRBJ2-3, with a tentative D call TRBD2 (6 bases). Trimming took 4 bases from V and 0 from J, leaving 14 bases between them. CDR1 is LGHDT, CDR2 YNNKEL, per germline (reference sequence). There are 16 residues in the CDR3.

This chain links TRBV11-2 with TRBJ1-2; 9 positions match TRBD1. The V and J ends lost 2 bases and 1 base, in that order; junction bases with no gene match: 5. The germline V gene has CDR1 SGHAT and CDR2 FQNNGV. The CDR3 length is 16 residues. The CDR3 loop is CASSLTGTGSNYGYTF. The CDR3 bases are TGTGCCAGCAGCTTAACCGGGACAGGGAGTAACTATGGCTACACCTTC.

The chain is built from TRBV7-9 and TRBJ1-1; D is possibly TRBD1 (5 bases). The V gene lost 1 base and the J gene lost 11 bases, with 20 bases spanning the gap. The CDR3 is made up of 15 amino acids. Per the germline V gene, CDR1 is SEHNR and CDR2 is FQNEAQ (reference sequence). The DNA of the CDR3 is TGTGCCAGCAGCTTAGGAAATGAGGGCGGGGGAGGCGCTTTCTTT. Translated: CASSLGNEGGGGAFF.

The chain carries TRBV2 and TRBJ2-7; D perhaps matches TRBD2 (6 bases). CDR3 length: 12 residues. Trimming pared 8 bases from V and 6 bases from J, leaving 14 bases between. The germline V gene encodes CDR1 SNHLY and CDR2 FYNNEI. CDR3 DNA: TGTGCCAGCGTGTCGGGACTGGGCGAGCAGTACTTC. Translated: CASVSGLGEQYF.

The J gene is TRBJ1-5, the V gene TRBV7-3; 11 bases line up with TRBD1. In germline, CDR1 is SGHTA, CDR2 FQGTGA. The CDR3 loop spans 17 amino acids. With V trimmed by 5 bases and J by 0 bases, 6 bases remained unmatched. The CDR3 bases are TGTGCCAGCAGCCCCCGGGACAGGGGGAATAGCAATCAGCCCCAGCATTTT. It specifies CASSPRDRGNSNQPQHF.

This chain links TRBV19 with TRBJ2-2, with TRBD1 as a possible D gene (5 bases). Germline values: CDR1 LNHDA, CDR2 SQIVND (reference sequence). The CDR3 runs to 14 residues. V gave up 6 bases and J gave up 5 bases, with 13 bases separating them. The CDR3 sequence is CASSLGQRTGELFF. The CDR3 bases are TGTGCCAGTAGCCTGGGGCAGAGAACCGGGGAGCTGTTTTTT.

V and J are TRBV7-2 and TRBJ1-1; D is ambiguous. The CDR3 is made up of 13 amino acids. From germline, CDR1 is SGHTA and CDR2 FQGNSA. V lost 2 bases and J lost 3, with 7 bases in between. This chain's CDR3 is CASSLSRDTEAFF. In nucleotides, the CDR3 is TGTGCCAGCAGCTTAAGCCGGGACACTGAAGCTTTCTTT.

The rearrangement uses TRBV5-1 and TRBJ1-3, with D possibly being TRBD1 (5 bases). Germline V gives CDR1 SGHRS, CDR2 YFSETQ. The CDR3 loop spans 14 amino acids. V lost 0 bases to trimming and J lost 9 bases, with 13 bases between them. CDR3 protein: CASSLVGVDSTIYF. In DNA, the CDR3 is TGCGCCAGCAGCTTGGTAGGGGTGGATAGCACCATATATTTT.

The chain has TRBV4-2 and TRBJ2-3, with 12 bases lining up with TRBD2. The CDR3 runs 17 residues. The trim removed 2 bases at V and 6 bases at J, leaving 9 bases unmatched. Germline-derived CDR1 and CDR2 are LGHNA and YNFKEQ. CDR3 in amino acids: CASSQPSGLAGSDTQYF. The CDR3 DNA reads TGTGCCAGCAGCCAACCCTCCGGACTAGCGGGGTCGGATACGCAGTATTTT.

V usage is TRBV6-2 or TRBV6-3 and J usage is TRBJ2-6; 7 positions agree with TRBD1. From germline, CDR1 is MNHEY and CDR2 SVGEGT. V shed 6 bases and J 4 bases; nucleotides not matched to a gene: 12. CDR3 size: 17 residues. For the CDR3, the DNA is TGTGCCAGCAGCTCCACCACTACAGGGGCCGGGGCCAACGTCCTGACTTTC. Translated: CASSSTTTGAGANVLTF.

The chain is built from TRBV28 and TRBJ1-4; 10 nucleotides align to TRBD1. The ends lost 7 bases at V and 4 bases at J; junction bases unmatched: 6. The germline V gene encodes CDR1 MDHEN and CDR2 SYDVKM. The CDR3 extends over 15 amino acids. CDR3 DNA: TGTGCCAGCACCCACCGGGACAGGGGTAATGAAAAACTGTTTTTT. As protein: CASTHRDRGNEKLFF.

The chain links TRBV19 to TRBJ1-1, with D possibly being TRBD1 (5 bases). The CDR3 loop spans 13 amino acids. V was shortened by 2 bases and J by 5 bases, with 9 bases between the two germline ends. CDR1 and CDR2 from the germline V gene are LNHDA and SQIVND (reference sequence). The CDR3 loop is CASSISGVTEAFF. The CDR3 coding sequence is TGTGCCAGTAGTATATCGGGGGTAACTGAAGCTTTCTTT. Together with reference TRBV19 and TRBJ1-1, the CDR3 gives the full variable domain: DGGITQSPKYLFRKEGQNVTLSCEQNLNHDAMYWYRQDPGQGLRLIYYSQIVNDFQKGDIAEGYSVSREKKESFPLTVTSAQKNPTAFYLCASSISGVTEAFFGQGTRLTVV.

The J gene is TRBJ1-5, the V gene TRBV10-1; 7 bases are a match to TRBD1. The ends lost 4 bases at V and 7 bases at J; junction bases unmatched: 7. The CDR3 runs to 14 residues. Germline V lookup: CDR1 WNHNN, CDR2 SYGVQD (reference sequence). The CDR3 DNA is TGCGCCAGCAGTGCAGGGGGTCCAGGGCAGCCCCAGCATTTT. It yields the protein CASSAGGPGQPQHF.

The genes are TRBV9 and TRBJ2-2; D ambiguous. This CDR3 comprises 13 residues. V lost 2 bases to trimming and J lost 6 bases, with 8 bases between them. CDR1 is SGDLS, CDR2 YYNGEE, per germline. The CDR3 nucleotides are TGTGCCAGCAGCGTTAATAGCCCCGGGGAGCTGTTTTTT. Its protein product is CASSVNSPGELFF. The full variable domain, its missing parts supplied by reference TRBV9 and TRBJ2-2, is DSGVTQTPKHLITATGQRVTLRCSPRSGDLSVYWYQQSLDQGLQFLIQYYNGEERAKGNILERFSAQQFPDLHSELNLSSLELGDSALYFCASSVNSPGELFFGEGSRLTVL.

The chain recombines TRBV2 with TRBJ2-5; 8 bases line up with TRBD2. The germline gives CDR1 SNHLY, CDR2 FYNNEI. V lost 4 bases, J lost 5 bases, and 9 bases stayed unmatched. This CDR3 comprises 15 residues. CDR3 coding DNA: TGTGCCAGCAGTGCCCTTTACGGGGGGGCCGAGACCCAGTACTTC. This gives the protein CASSALYGGAETQYF.

This chain joins TRBV24-1 and TRBJ1-2; D is ambiguous. The CDR3 has 13 amino acids. Germline V gene sequence: CDR1 KGHDR, CDR2 SFDVKD. Deletions cut 4 bases from V and 0 bases from J, with 5 bases between. The CDR3 DNA reads TGTGCCACCAGTGAATCAGCTAACTATGGCTACACCTTC. Encoded protein: CATSESANYGYTF.

The CDR3, as DNA: TGTGCCATCAGCGGACTGAACTCGGATCAGCCCCAGCATTTT. Protein sequence: CAISGLNSDQPQHF. This sequence joins TRBV10-3 and TRBJ1-5; D is unclear. The CDR3 is 14 residues long. Germline V gene data show CDR1 as ENHRY and CDR2 as SYGVKD. The ends were cut back, 6 bases at V and 5 bases at J, with 14 bases in the middle.

This rearrangement joins TRBV6-5 to TRBJ1-6, with D perhaps TRBD1 (6 bases). CDR1 is MNHEY and CDR2 is SVGAGI in the germline V gene. Trimming cost V 8 bases and J 4 bases, with 12 bases left between them. The CDR3 contains 14 residues. CDR3 nucleotides: TGTGCCAGCCGGACAGCTCCGTATAATTCACCCCTCCACTTT. Translating gives CASRTAPYNSPLHF.